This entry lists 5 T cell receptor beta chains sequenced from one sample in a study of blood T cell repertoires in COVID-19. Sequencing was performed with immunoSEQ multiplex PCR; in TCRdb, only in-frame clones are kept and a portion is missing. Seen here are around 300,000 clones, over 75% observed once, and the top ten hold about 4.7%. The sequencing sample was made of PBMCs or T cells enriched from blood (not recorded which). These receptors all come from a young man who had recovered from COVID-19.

The CDR3 is CASSMSPYPTYGYTF. The CDR3 DNA is TGTGCCAGTAGTATGAGTCCCTATCCCACCTATGGCTACACCTTC. The chain has TRBV19 and TRBJ1-2; D unresolved. V lost 3 bases, J lost 4 bases, and 15 bases lay in between. In germline, CDR1 is LNHDA, CDR2 SQIVND (reference sequence). The CDR3 is made up of 15 amino acids.

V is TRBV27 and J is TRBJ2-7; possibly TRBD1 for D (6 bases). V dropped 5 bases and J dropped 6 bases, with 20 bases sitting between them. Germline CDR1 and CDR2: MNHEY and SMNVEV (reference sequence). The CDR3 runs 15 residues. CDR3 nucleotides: TGTGCCAGCAGTCCTCAGGACAGCCCTTGGGGCGAGCAGTACTTC. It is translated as CASSPQDSPWGEQYF.

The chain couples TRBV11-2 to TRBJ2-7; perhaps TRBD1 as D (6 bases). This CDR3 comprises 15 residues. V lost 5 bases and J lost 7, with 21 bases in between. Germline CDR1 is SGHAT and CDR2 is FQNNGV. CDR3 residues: CASSIPRTALREQYF. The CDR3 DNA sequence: TGTGCCAGCAGCATCCCACGGACAGCTCTACGAGAGCAGTACTTC.

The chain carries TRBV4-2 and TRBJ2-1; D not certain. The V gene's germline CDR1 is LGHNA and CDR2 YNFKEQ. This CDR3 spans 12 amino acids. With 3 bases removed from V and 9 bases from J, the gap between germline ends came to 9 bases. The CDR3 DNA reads TGTGCCAGCAGCCAGGAGACCTCTGAGCAGTTCTTC. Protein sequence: CASSQETSEQFF.

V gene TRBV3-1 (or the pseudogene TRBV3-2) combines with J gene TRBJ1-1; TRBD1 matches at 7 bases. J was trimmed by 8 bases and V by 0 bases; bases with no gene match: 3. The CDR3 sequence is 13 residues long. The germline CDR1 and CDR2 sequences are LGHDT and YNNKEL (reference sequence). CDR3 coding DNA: TGTGCCAGCAGCCAAGACAACAGGGGAGAAGCTTTCTTT. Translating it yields CASSQDNRGEAFF.